The entry below gives a single T cell receptor (beta chain) sequence along with its context. The antigen is not known. An expansion of CD8+CD57+ cells by flow cytometry had been shown in patients chosen for sequencing. Each patient had severe acquired aplastic anemia. Germline trimming cut 3 bases from V and 3 bases from J; bases unmatched to any gene: 8. CDR3 size: 18 residues. The germline V gene encodes CDR1 SGHTA and CDR2 FQGTGA. This record belongs to a study of CD8+CD57+ T cells in acquired aplastic anemia. Study at large: Mean yield of DNA from sorted CD4+ and CD8+ cells was roughly 3.2 ug. Study-wide points: Comparison of patients with controls identified about 30 shared CD8+ CDR3 sequences. Significant differences in CD8+ Simpson's diversity were not observed between patients and controls.

Profiles of TCR beta VDJ and CDR3 were generated from a genomic DNA template. TCRdb used MiXCR to reprocess the reads, holding one entry per CDR3 protein. The profile shows under 200,000 distinct CDR3 sequences, less than 60% of them singletons. The clonotype was recovered from a human donor with aplastic anemia. The J gene is TRBJ2-5, the V gene TRBV7-3; 15 nucleotides agree with TRBD2. The sample was sorted CD4+, CD8+, or CD8+CD57+ T cells (not recorded which) from PBMCs. Here the CDR3 DNA reads TGTGCCAGCAGCTTGGAGGGACTAGCGGGGGGCCCAAAAGAGACCCAGTACTTC. It encodes CASSLEGLAGGPKETQYF.